Following are 25 T cell receptor beta chains from one sample sequenced in a study of regulatory T cells in long-lasting Graves disease. Time point indicated: newly diagnosed GD, antithyroid drugs for less than 3 months. The TCR library used RNA extracted from PBMCs. TCR beta libraries were built with iRepertoire HTBI primers and Arm-PCR of CDR3 regions. TCRdb fed the multiplex PCR reads into MiXCR, producing one record per CDR3 protein. This sample has some 500,000 distinct CDR3 sequences, with 15% to 20% found just once. These same records also appear under a second study, on T cells in Graves' hyperthyroidism and ophthalmopathy.

Sequencing was performed on peripheral blood mononuclear cells (PBMCs), taken at new diagnosis, from a patient treated with antithyroid drugs. These receptors were obtained from a woman aged 40 to 65 with Graves disease.

This clonotype has ten or more counts. The chain couples TRBV7-8 to TRBJ1-5, with D possibly TRBD1 on 6 matching bases. V shed 1 base and J shed 1 base, with 11 bases lying between them. The CDR3 length is 16 residues. Looked up from germline, CDR1 is SGHVS and CDR2 is FQNEAQ. DNA of the CDR3: TGTGCCAGCAGCTTAGATGGGGGGCTAAGCAATCAGCCCCAGCATTTT. Translation gives CASSLDGGLSNQPQHF.

In this sample, this clonotype turned up a few times. CDR3: CASSYSGLAGGANTGELFF. CDR3 coding DNA: TGTGCCAGCAGTTACTCGGGACTAGCGGGGGGCGCGAACACCGGGGAGCTGTTTTTT. The chain is built from TRBV6-5 and TRBJ2-2; 15 positions match TRBD2. The CDR3 spans 19 residues. After removal of 0 bases from V and 0 bases from J, the junction contained 2 bases not matched to a gene. In germline, CDR1 is MNHEY, CDR2 SVGAGI.

This clonotype was detected ten times or more. V is TRBV6-1 and J is TRBJ2-3; D not certain. The CDR3 runs to 15 residues. The V and J ends lost 1 base and 0 bases respectively, with 8 bases between them. Germline-derived CDR1 and CDR2 are MNHNS and SASEGT. In DNA form, the CDR3 reads TGTGCCAGCAGTGAAGGAGGTCTCAGCACAGATACGCAGTATTTT. Translating it yields CASSEGGLSTDTQYF.

This clonotype was detected many times. The rearrangement links TRBV29-1 to TRBJ2-7; maybe TRBD2 (6 bases). The CDR3 sequence is 14 residues long. The germline V and J ends were trimmed by 7 bases and 0 bases, with 16 bases remaining between them. Germline-derived CDR1 and CDR2 are SQVTM and ANQGSEA. The DNA for the CDR3 is TGCAGCGGGGGGGACGACTTGAGCTCCTACGAGCAGTACTTC. It translates to CSGGDDLSSYEQYF.

The CDR3: CASLLWGGGGQPQHF. The CDR3 bases are TGTGCCAGCCTCCTTTGGGGGGGGGGGGGTCAGCCCCAGCATTTT. The chain recombines TRBV28 with TRBJ1-5; weak D call: TRBD1 (5 bases). Germline-derived CDR1 and CDR2 are MDHEN and SYDVKM. This CDR3 has 15 amino acids. V lost 8 bases and J lost 6, with 20 bases in between.

This clonotype was recorded only once. Just one base apart from a much larger clone, this may be a read error. This sequence joins TRBV6-1 and TRBJ2-1; D tentatively fits TRBD1 or TRBD2 (5 bases each). V lost 1 base and J lost 7, with 14 bases in between. This CDR3 spans 15 amino acids. CDR1 and CDR2 (germline): MNHNS, SASEGT. CDR3 amino acids: CASSEGEGQWNEQFF. For the CDR3, the DNA is TGTGCCAGCAGTGAAGGAGAGGGGCAGTGGAATGAGCAGTTCTTC.

This clonotype was counted many times. This chain uses TRBV20-1 with TRBJ2-3; TRBD2 matches at 15 bases. The CDR3 contains 18 residues. Germline lookup yields CDR1 DFQATT and CDR2 SNEGSKA (reference sequence). The CDR3 is CSAGGLAGGPSGTDTQYF. CDR3 in DNA: TGCAGCGCAGGCGGACTAGCGGGGGGGCCGAGTGGTACAGATACGCAGTATTTT.

This clonotype was recorded at least ten times. J is TRBJ2-7 and V is TRBV5-1; 10 bases are shared with TRBD2. The CDR3 is 15 residues long. Germline CDR1 reads SGHRS; CDR2 reads YFSETQ. V shed 4 bases, J shed 3 bases, and the junction held 7 bases outside the gene matches. CDR3 residues: CASSAGLAQLYEQYF. The CDR3 nucleotides are TGCGCCAGCAGCGCGGGACTAGCGCAGCTCTACGAGCAGTACTTC. Full variable domain (rest looked up from reference TRBV5-1 and TRBJ2-7): KAGVTQTPRYLIKTRGQQVTLSCSPISGHRSVSWYQQTPGQGLQFLFEYFSETQRNKGNFPGRFSGRQFSNSRSEMNVSTLELGDSALYLCASSAGLAQLYEQYFGPGTRLTVT.

In its sample, this clonotype was seen many times. V and J are TRBV30 and TRBJ1-4; possibly TRBD1 for D (6 bases). The CDR3 spans 14 residues. The germline V gene has CDR1 GTSNPN and CDR2 SVGIG (reference sequence). V gave up 4 bases and J gave up 3 bases, with 12 bases separating them. The CDR3 sequence: CAWNGGGANEKLFF. In nucleotides, the CDR3 is TGTGCCTGGAACGGGGGCGGTGCTAATGAAAAACTGTTTTTT.

This chain links TRBV27 with TRBJ2-7, with D perhaps matching TRBD2 (5 bases). CDR1 is MNHEY, CDR2 SMNVEV, per germline (reference sequence). Between the trimmed V and J ends, which lost 4 bases and 7 bases, there was a span of 11 bases. The CDR3 covers 12 residues. The CDR3 DNA is TGTGCCAGCAGTTACAGTGGGGAGGAGCAGTACTTC. It codes for CASSYSGEEQYF.

This clonotype appeared many times. This CDR3 is missing its conserved last phenylalanine or tryptophan, likely due to a read error. The chain couples TRBV28 to TRBJ1-1, with TRBD1 as a possible D gene (6 bases). The CDR3 length is 15 residues. Trimming shortened V by 3 bases and J by 4 bases, and 15 bases separated the two germline ends. From germline, CDR1 is MDHEN and CDR2 SYDVKM. The CDR3, as DNA: TGTGCCAGCAGTTTGAAAGGGGGAAGGGGCACTGAAGCTTTCTCT. Protein: CASSLKGGRGTEAFS.

Remarks on this clonotype: This may stem from a read error, because a much larger clone lies one nucleotide away. V and J are TRBV9 and TRBJ2-1; 9 bases are a match to TRBD2. The germline V gene has CDR1 SGDLS and CDR2 YYNGEE. The CDR3 covers 16 residues. This CDR3 is CASSVAGGGEYSEQFF. The CDR3, as DNA: TGTGCCAGCAGCGTAGCGGGCGGGGGGGAATACAGTGAGCAGTTCTTC.

This clonotype has just a few counts. This chain connects TRBV10-3 to TRBJ2-2, with D perhaps matching TRBD1 (6 bases). Trimming stripped 4 bases from V and 7 bases from J, with 10 bases between. The CDR3 runs 13 residues. The V gene's germline CDR1 is ENHRY and CDR2 SYGVKD. CDR3 nucleotides: TGTGCCATCAGTGCTAACAGGGACGGGGAGCTGTTTTTT. Its translation is CAISANRDGELFF.

The chain links TRBV5-6 to TRBJ1-6, with D hard to call. V was trimmed by 5 bases and J by 7 bases, leaving 16 bases between them. CDR3 length: 15 residues. Germline lookup yields CDR1 SGHDT and CDR2 YYEEEE. CDR3 bases: TGTGCCAGCAGTCCTGGCGGAGTATTGAATTCACCCCTCCACTTT. This encodes CASSPGGVLNSPLHF.

This clonotype showed up many times. The genes are TRBV27 and TRBJ2-3; D remains ambiguous. CDR3 size: 10 residues. The V gene's germline CDR1 is MNHEY and CDR2 SMNVEV (reference sequence). V lost 7 bases and J lost 8, with 7 bases in between. CDR3 protein: CASIQVTQYF. DNA for the CDR3: TGTGCCAGCATCCAGGTTACGCAGTATTTT.

Details on this clonotype: A much more abundant neighbour one base away suggests this may be a read error. This sequence joins TRBV18 and TRBJ2-1; D ambiguous. CDR1 KGHSH and CDR2 LQKENI come from the germline V gene. The V end lost 5 bases, the J end lost 9 bases, and 14 bases lay between the germline ends. The CDR3 loop spans 13 amino acids. The CDR3 DNA reads TGTGCCAGCTCATCGACACTGATGGGTGAGCAGTTCTTC. Translated, it gives CASSSTLMGEQFF.

This clonotype was counted a few times. The chain uses TRBV3-1 and TRBJ2-3; no firm D call. This CDR3 spans 16 amino acids. The germline V gene has CDR1 LGHDT and CDR2 YNNKEL (reference sequence). V gave up 4 bases and J gave up 2 bases, with 16 bases separating them. CDR3 residues: CASSPRSSLPTDTQYF. CDR3 bases: TGTGCCAGCAGCCCCCGGAGTTCATTACCCACAGATACGCAGTATTTT.

This clonotype was picked up many times. CDR3 sequence: CASSQDQGGQETQYF. DNA of the CDR3: TGCGCCAGCAGCCAAGATCAGGGGGGCCAAGAGACCCAGTACTTC. V and J are TRBV4-1 and TRBJ2-5, with D perhaps TRBD1 (7 bases). The germline V gene encodes CDR1 MGHRA and CDR2 YSYEKL. Trimming took off 0 bases at V and 1 base at J, with 9 bases between the two ends. This CDR3 is 15 amino acids long.

This clonotype showed up many times. The chain recombines TRBV7-8 with TRBJ2-5, with no clear D. Germline CDR1 is SGHVS and CDR2 is FQNEAQ. The CDR3 covers 15 residues. Trimming removed 4 bases from V and 0 bases from J, with 12 bases in between. The CDR3: CASSSPGEDQETQYF. The CDR3 DNA reads TGTGCCAGCAGCTCCCCCGGAGAGGACCAAGAGACCCAGTACTTC. Supplemented by reference TRBV7-8 and TRBJ2-5, the full variable domain reads GAGVSQSPRYKVAKRGQDVALRCDPISGHVSLFWYQQALGQGPEFLTYFQNEAQLDKSGLPSDRFFAERPEGSVSTLKIQRTQQEDSAVYLCASSSPGEDQETQYFGPGTRLLVL.

This clonotype was recorded many times. The rearrangement links TRBV28 to TRBJ1-1; D uncertain. Trimming took off 1 base at V and 0 bases at J, with 9 bases between the two ends. Germline V gene sequence: CDR1 MDHEN, CDR2 SYDVKM. The CDR3 consists of 15 residues. CDR3 coding DNA: TGTGCCAGCAGTTTATACTTTGACTTGAACACTGAAGCTTTCTTT. Translated, it gives CASSLYFDLNTEAFF.

This clonotype appeared a few times. The chain has TRBV30 and TRBJ1-3, with D hard to call. This CDR3 spans 13 amino acids. Germline V gene data show CDR1 as GTSNPN and CDR2 as SVGIG (reference sequence). V was shortened by 1 base and J by 1 base, with 5 bases between the two germline ends. CDR3 bases: TGTGCCTGGAGTGGGGATTCTGGAAACACCATATATTTT. Amino acid sequence: CAWSGDSGNTIYF.

The chain links TRBV12-3 or TRBV12-4 to TRBJ2-1; D might be TRBD2 (6 bases). The CDR3 loop spans 13 amino acids. The V end was cut by 4 bases, the J end by 9 bases, with 13 bases between. The CDR3 is CASSSTSTGEQFF. The CDR3 region has the DNA TGTGCCAGCAGTTCAACTAGCACTGGTGAGCAGTTCTTC.

The chain carries TRBV28 and TRBJ1-6; 9 bases agree with TRBD1. The CDR3 sequence is 15 residues long. Trimming cost V 2 bases and J 7 bases; bases outside gene matches: 3. From germline, CDR1 is MDHEN and CDR2 SYDVKM. The CDR3 loop reads CASSLPGTGNSPLHF. In DNA form, the CDR3 reads TGTGCCAGCAGTTTACCCGGGACAGGGAATTCACCCCTCCACTTT.

This clonotype was seen many times. The V call is TRBV6-1, the J call TRBJ2-5; D perhaps matches TRBD2 (6 bases). CDR1 MNHNS and CDR2 SASEGT come from the germline V gene. Trimming stripped 6 bases from V and 5 bases from J, with 22 bases between. The CDR3 is 16 residues long. The CDR3 DNA reads TGTGCCAGCAGAGGGGCGGGCGGGGCCCCACAGGAGACCCAGTACTTC. It codes for CASRGAGGAPQETQYF.

This clonotype has ten or more counts. The CDR3 here is CARDRDRGIPLGNEQFF. The CDR3 nucleotides read TGTGCCAGGGACCGGGACAGGGGAATACCTCTAGGCAATGAGCAGTTCTTC. The chain combines TRBV2 with TRBJ2-1; the match to TRBD1 covers 10 bases. Germline assignment: CDR1 SNHLY and CDR2 FYNNEI. CDR3 length: 17 amino acids. V gave up 9 bases and J gave up 6 bases; unmatched junction bases: 17.